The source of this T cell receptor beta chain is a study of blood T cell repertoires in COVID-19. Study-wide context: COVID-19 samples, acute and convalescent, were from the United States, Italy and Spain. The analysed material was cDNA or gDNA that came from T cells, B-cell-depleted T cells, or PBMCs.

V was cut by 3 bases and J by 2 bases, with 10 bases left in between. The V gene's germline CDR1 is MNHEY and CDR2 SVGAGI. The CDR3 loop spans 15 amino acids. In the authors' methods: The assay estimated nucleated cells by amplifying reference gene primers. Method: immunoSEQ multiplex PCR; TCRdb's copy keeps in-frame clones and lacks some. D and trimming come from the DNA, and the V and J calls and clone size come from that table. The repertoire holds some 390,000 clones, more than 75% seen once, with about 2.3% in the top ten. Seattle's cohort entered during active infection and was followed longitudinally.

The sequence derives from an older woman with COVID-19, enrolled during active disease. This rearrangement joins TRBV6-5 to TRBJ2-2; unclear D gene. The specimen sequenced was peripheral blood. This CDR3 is CASSYFYRNTGELFF. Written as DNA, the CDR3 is TGTGCCAGCAGTTATTTTTACAGAAACACCGGGGAGCTGTTTTTT.